This T cell receptor beta chain appears in the sequencing data of a study of metastatic and nonmetastatic thyroid tumors (dated by TCRdb to about 2020). About the study as a whole: For patients with malignant and with benign thyroid disease, the researchers compared repertoires between peripheral blood samples and tumor or nodule tissue samples. General conclusions and limits of the study: TCR beta diversity was reported as significantly higher in malignant tumors than in benign nodules, in both blood and tumor samples.

No patient had received any treatment before thyroid surgery. Using T-cell receptor beta sequencing, the study looked back at clinical samples from patients collected from about 2011 to 2019. Libraries were built with PCR. Reads for this sample came from an Illumina HiSeq 4000. High-throughput sequencing was used to profile the CDR3 region of the TCR beta-chain in every patient. The study's own analysis went as follows. The researchers built a classifier to tell apart papillary thyroid cancer patients with distant metastasis, based on CDR3 differences among clinicopathological groups. The Shannon index was used to assess repertoire diversity, and the Morisita-Horn index was used to assess tumor-blood repertoire similarity. TCRdb applied fastp at Q25 and MiXCR to the public reads, then kept only in-frame beta chains. In this record, the V and J calls reflect TCRdb's handling and not the investigators' own analysis. Across this sample there are over 50,000 clones, with 25% to 35% seen only once. About 15% of the sample goes to the ten largest clones.

V drops 2 bases and J drops 7 bases, leaving 15 bases in between. For CDR1 and CDR2, the germline V gene lists MNHEY and SVGAGI. Taken from cysteine to phenylalanine, the CDR3 has 15 residues. Just the 45-base CDR3 DNA is kept, in frame starting at base 1. This clone is identified as medium-sized (0.01 to 0.1%). It lacks a known antigen. The sample holds no much larger clone one base away, and base qualities are not on file. Sequencing was performed on blood. The sequence was obtained from a female donor with papillary thyroid cancer or a benign thyroid nodule (not recorded which). Some clones in this sample may be carry-over from other donors' samples. Recombination connected TRBV6-5 to TRBJ2-1, with TRBD2 as a weak D call on 5 bases. Here the CDR3 is given as CASSYPGSRRNEQFF. The DNA sequence is as follows: TGTGCCAGCAGTTACCCGGGATCCCGGAGGAATGAGCAGTTCTTC.